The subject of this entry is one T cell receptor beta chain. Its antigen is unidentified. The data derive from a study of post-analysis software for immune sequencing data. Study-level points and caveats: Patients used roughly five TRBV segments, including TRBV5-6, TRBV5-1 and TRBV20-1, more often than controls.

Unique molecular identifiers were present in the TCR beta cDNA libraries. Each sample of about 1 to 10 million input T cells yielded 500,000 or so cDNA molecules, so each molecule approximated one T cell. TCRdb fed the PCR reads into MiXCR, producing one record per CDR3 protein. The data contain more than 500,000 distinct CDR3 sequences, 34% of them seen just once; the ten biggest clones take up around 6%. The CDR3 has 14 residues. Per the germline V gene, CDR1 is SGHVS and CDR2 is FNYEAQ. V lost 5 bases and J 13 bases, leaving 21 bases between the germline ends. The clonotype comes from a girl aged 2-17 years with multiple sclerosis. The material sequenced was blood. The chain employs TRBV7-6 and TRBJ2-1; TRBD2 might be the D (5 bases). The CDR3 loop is CASSLRARREAQFF. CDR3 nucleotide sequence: TGTGCCAGCAGCCTGAGGGCCCGCCGGGAAGCCCAGTTCTTC.